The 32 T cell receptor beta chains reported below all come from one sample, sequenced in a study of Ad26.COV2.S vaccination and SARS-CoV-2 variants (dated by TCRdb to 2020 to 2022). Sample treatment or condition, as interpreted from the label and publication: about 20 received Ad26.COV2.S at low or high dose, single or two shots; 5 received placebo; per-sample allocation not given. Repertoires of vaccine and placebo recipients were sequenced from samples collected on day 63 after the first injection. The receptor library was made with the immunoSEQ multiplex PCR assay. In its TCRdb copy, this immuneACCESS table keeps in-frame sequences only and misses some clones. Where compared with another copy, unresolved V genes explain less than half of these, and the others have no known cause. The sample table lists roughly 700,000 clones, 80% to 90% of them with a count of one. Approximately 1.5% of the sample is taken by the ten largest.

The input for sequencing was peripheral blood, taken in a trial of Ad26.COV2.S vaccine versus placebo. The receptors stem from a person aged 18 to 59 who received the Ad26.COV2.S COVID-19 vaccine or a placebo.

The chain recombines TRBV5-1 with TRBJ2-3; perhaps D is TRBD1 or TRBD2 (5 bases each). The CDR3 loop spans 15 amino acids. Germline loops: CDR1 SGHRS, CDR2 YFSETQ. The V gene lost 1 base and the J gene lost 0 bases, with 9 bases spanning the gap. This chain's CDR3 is CASSLYRTSTDTQYF. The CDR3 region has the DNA TGCGCCAGCAGCTTGTACAGGACTAGCACAGATACGCAGTATTTT.

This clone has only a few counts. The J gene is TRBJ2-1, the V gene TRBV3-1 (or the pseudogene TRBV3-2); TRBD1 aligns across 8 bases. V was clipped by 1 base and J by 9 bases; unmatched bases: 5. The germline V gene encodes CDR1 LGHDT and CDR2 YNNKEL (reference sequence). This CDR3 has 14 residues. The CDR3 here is CASSQGIQGGEQFF. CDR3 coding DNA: TGTGCCAGCAGCCAAGGGATACAGGGGGGTGAGCAGTTCTTC.

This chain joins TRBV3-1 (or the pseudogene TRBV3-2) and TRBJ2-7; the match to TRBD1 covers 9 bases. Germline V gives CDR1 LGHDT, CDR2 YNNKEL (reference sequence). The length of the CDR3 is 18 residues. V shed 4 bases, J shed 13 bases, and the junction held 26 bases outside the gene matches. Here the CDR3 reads CASSPPPMTGDYRDREYF. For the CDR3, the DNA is TGTGCCAGCAGCCCGCCTCCTATGACAGGGGACTACCGGGACAGGGAATACTTC.

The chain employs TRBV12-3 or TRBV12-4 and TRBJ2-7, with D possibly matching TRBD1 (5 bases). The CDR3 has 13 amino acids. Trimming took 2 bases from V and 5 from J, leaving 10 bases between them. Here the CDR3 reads CASSLPGWHEQYF. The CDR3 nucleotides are TGTGCCAGCAGTTTACCAGGGTGGCACGAGCAGTACTTC.

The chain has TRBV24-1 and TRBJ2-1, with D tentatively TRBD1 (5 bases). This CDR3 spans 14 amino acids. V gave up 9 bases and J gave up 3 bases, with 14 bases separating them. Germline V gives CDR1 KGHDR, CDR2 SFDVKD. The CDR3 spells CATQSGRVYNEQFF. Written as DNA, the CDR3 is TGTGCCACCCAGTCCGGCAGGGTCTACAATGAGCAGTTCTTC.

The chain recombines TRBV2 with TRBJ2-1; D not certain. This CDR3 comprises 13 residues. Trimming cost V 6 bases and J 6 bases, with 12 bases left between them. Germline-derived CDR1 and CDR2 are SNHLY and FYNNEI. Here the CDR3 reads CASSQNVLNEQFF. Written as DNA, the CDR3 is TGTGCCAGCAGCCAGAACGTGCTCAATGAGCAGTTCTTC.

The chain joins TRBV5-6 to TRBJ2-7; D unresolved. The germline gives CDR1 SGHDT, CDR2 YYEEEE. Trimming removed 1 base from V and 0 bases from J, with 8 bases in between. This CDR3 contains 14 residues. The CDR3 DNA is TGTGCCAGCAGCTTGCGGTGGAGCTCCTACGAGCAGTACTTC. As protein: CASSLRWSSYEQYF.

The CDR3 DNA sequence: TGTGCCAGCAGCACACAGTACCGGGACACCAACCCATTAAGCTCCTACAATGAGCAGTTCTTC. Amino acids: CASSTQYRDTNPLSSYNEQFF. V and J are TRBV7-9 and TRBJ2-1, with a weak D call TRBD1 (6 bases). Deletions cut 5 bases from V and 0 bases from J, with 29 bases between. Germline V gene data show CDR1 as SEHNR and CDR2 as FQNEAQ (reference sequence). This CDR3 spans 21 amino acids.

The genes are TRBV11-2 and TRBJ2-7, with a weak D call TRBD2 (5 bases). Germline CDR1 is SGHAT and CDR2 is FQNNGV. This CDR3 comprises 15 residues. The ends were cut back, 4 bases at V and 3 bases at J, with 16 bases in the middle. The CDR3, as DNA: TGTGCCAGCAGCTCTCCACTAGGGCACGGCTACGAGCAGTACTTC. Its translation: CASSSPLGHGYEQYF.

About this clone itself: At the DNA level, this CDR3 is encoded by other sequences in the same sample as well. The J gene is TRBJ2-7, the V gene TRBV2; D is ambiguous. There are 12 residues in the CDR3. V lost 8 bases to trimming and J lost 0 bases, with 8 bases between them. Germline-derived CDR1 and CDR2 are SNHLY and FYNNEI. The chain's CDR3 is CASRPSSYEQYF. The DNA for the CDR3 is TGTGCCAGCCGTCCGAGCTCCTACGAGCAGTACTTC.

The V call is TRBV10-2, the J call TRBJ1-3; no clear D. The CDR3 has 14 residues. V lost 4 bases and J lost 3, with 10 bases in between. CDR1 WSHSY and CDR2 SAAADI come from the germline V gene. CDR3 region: CASSARIFGNTIYF. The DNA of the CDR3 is TGCGCCAGCAGTGCCCGGATCTTTGGAAACACCATATATTTT.

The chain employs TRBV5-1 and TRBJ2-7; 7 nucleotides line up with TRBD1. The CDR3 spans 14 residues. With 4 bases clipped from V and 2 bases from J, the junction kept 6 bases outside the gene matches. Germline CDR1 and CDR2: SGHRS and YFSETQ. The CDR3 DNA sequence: TGCGCCAGCAGCCGAGGACAGGAACCCTACGAGCAGTACTTC. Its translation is CASSRGQEPYEQYF.

This CDR3 reads CSATPQETQYF. In DNA form, the CDR3 reads TGCAGTGCAACCCCCCAAGAGACCCAGTACTTC. V gene TRBV20-1 combines with J gene TRBJ2-5; D unresolved. The V gene's germline CDR1 is DFQATT and CDR2 SNEGSKA (reference sequence). The V end lost 6 bases, the J end lost 1 base, and 6 bases lay between the germline ends. The CDR3 is made up of 11 amino acids.

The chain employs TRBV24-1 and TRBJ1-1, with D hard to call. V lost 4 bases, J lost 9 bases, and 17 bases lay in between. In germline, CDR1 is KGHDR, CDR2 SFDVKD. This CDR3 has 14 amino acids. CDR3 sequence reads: CATSDHRGVGKAFF. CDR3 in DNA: TGTGCCACCAGTGACCACCGTGGGGTTGGGAAAGCTTTCTTT.

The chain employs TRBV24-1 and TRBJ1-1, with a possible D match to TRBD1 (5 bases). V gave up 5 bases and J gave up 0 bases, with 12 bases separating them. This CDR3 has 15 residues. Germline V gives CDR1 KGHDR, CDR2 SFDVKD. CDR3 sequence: CATSASGRMNTEAFF. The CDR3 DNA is TGTGCCACCAGTGCGTCGGGACGGATGAACACTGAAGCTTTCTTT.

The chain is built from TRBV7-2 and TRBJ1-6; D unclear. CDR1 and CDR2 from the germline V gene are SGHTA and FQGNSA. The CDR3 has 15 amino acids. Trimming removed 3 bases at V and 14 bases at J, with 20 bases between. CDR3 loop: CASSLGRSTLLALHF. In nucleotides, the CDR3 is TGTGCCAGCAGCTTGGGCCGAAGTACCCTCCTGGCCCTCCACTTT.

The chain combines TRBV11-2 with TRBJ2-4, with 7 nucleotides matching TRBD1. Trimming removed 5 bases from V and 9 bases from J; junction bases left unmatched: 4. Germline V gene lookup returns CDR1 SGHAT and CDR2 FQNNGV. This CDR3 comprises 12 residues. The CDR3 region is CASSVQGFIQYF. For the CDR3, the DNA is TGTGCCAGCAGCGTACAGGGGTTCATTCAGTACTTC.

In nucleotides, the CDR3 is TGTGCCTGGAGTGTTGGGGGATCTGGGGACATTCAGTACTTC. Its translation is CAWSVGGSGDIQYF. The rearrangement joins TRBV30 to TRBJ2-4; D may match TRBD1 or TRBD2 (5 bases each). Between the trimmed V and J ends, which lost 0 bases and 8 bases, there was a span of 14 bases. This CDR3 is 14 amino acids long. From germline, CDR1 is GTSNPN and CDR2 SVGIG (reference sequence).

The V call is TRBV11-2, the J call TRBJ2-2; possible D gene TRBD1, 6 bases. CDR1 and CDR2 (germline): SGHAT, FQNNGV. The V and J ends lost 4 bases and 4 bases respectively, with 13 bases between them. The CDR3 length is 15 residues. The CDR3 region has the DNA TGTGCCAGCAGCTCAGGACAGAGAACCACCGGGGAGCTGTTTTTT. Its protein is CASSSGQRTTGELFF.

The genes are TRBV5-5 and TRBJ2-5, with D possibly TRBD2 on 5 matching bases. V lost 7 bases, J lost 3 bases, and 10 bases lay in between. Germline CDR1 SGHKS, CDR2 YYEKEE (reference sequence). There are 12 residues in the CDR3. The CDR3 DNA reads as TGTGCCAGCCATTCGCGGGAAGAGACCCAGTACTTC. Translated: CASHSREETQYF. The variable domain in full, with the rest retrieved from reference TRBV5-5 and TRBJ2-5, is DAGVTQSPTHLIKTRGQQVTLRCSPISGHKSVSWYQQVLGQGPQFIFQYYEKEERGRGNFPDRFSARQFPNYSSELNVNALLLGDSALYLCASHSREETQYFGPGTRLLVL.

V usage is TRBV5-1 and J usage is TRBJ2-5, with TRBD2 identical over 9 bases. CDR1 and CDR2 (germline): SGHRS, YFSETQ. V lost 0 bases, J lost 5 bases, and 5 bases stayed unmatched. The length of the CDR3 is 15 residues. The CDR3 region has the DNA TGCGCCAGCAGCTTGGCCGTTAGCGGGGGTGAGACCCAGTACTTC. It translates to CASSLAVSGGETQYF.

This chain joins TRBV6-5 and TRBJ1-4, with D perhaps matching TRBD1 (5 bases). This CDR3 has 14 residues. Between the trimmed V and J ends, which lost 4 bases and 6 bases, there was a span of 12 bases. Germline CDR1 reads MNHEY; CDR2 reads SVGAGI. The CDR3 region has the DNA TGTGCCAGCAGTTTCAAACCCAGGGATGAAAAACTGTTTTTT. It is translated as CASSFKPRDEKLFF.

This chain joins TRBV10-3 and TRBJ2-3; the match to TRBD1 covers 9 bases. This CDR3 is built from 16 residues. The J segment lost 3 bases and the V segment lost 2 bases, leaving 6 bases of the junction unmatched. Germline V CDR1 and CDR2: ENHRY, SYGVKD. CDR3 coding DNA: TGTGCCATCAGTGAGCACACAGGGGGCATGACAGATACGCAGTATTTT. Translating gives CAISEHTGGMTDTQYF.

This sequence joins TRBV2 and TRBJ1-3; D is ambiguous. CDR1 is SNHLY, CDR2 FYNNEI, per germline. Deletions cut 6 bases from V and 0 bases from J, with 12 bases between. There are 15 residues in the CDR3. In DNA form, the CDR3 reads TGTGCCAGCAGCTCGGCACAGAACTCTGGAAACACCATATATTTT. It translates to CASSSAQNSGNTIYF.

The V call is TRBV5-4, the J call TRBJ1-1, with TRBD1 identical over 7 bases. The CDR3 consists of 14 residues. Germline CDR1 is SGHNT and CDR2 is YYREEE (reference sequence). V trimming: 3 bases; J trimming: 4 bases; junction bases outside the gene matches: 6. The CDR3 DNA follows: TGTGCCAGCAGCTCTGACAGGGTCGGCACTGAAGCTTTCTTT. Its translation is CASSSDRVGTEAFF.

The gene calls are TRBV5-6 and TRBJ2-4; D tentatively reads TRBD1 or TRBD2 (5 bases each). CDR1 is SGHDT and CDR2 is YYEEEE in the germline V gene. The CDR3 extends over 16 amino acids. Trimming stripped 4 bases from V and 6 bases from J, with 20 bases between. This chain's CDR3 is CASSDRDPPSVNIQYF. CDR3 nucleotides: TGTGCCAGCAGCGACCGGGACCCCCCGTCGGTAAACATTCAGTACTTC. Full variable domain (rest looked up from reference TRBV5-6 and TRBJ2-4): DAGVTQSPTHLIKTRGQQVTLRCSPKSGHDTVSWYQQALGQGPQFIFQYYEEEERQRGNFPDRFSGHQFPNYSSELNVNALLLGDSALYLCASSDRDPPSVNIQYFGAGTRLSVL.

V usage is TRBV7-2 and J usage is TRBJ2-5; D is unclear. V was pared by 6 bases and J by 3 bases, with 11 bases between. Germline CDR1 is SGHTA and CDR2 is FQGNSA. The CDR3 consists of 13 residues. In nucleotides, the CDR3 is TGTGCCAGCAGGGACCGACAAAAAGAGACCCAGTACTTC. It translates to CASRDRQKETQYF.

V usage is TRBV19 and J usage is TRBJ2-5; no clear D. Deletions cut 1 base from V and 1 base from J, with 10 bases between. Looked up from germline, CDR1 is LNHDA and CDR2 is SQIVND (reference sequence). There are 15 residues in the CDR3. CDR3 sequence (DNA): TGTGCCAGTAGTATAGGGTCGGGCAGCCAAGAGACCCAGTACTTC. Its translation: CASSIGSGSQETQYF.

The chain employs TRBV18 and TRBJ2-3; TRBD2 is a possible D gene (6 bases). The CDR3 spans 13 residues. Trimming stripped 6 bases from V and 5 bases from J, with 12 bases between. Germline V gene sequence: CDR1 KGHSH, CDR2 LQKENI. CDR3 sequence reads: CASSRLEEDTQYF. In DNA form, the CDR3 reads TGTGCCAGCTCTCGACTAGAGGAAGATACGCAGTATTTT.

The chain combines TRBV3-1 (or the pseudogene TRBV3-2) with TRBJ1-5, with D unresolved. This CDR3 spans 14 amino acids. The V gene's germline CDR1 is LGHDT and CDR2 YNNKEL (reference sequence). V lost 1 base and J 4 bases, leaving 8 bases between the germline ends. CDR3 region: CASSQAGGNQPQHF. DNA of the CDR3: TGTGCCAGCAGCCAAGCTGGAGGAAATCAGCCCCAGCATTTT.

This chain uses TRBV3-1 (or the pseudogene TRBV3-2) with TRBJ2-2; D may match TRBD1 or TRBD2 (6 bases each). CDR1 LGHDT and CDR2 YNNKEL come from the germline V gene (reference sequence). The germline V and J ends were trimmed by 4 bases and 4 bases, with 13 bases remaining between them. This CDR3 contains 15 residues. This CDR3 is CASSPWTGATGELFF. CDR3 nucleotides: TGTGCCAGCAGCCCCTGGACGGGGGCCACCGGGGAGCTGTTTTTT.

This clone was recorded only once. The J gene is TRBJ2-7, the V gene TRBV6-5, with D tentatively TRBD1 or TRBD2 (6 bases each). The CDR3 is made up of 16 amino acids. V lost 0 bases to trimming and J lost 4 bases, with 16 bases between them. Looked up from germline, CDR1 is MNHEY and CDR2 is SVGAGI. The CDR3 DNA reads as TGTGCCAGCAGTTACTCCCTTTCGGGGGCGAAGTACGAGCAGTACTTC. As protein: CASSYSLSGAKYEQYF.